One T cell receptor beta chain is described in this entry. In the same sample, other DNA sequences code for this CDR3. Trimming removed 2 bases at V and 5 bases at J, with 7 bases between. Germline V lookup: CDR1 SGHVS, CDR2 FQNEAQ. The CDR3 spans 13 residues. The record originates from a study of shared clonotypes between healthy human individuals. Across the study: The study used three CD4 naive, three CD4 memory, two CD8 naive and one CD8 memory plate per donor.

Over several immunoSEQ plates, each subset's genomic DNA was distributed in even portions. Produced via immunoSEQ multiplex PCR; TCRdb's table is partial and in-frame only. The sample carries roughly 2.6 million clones, approximately 90% recorded once. The receptor was isolated from a man in his late teens or twenties in good health. The chain has TRBV7-8 and TRBJ1-5; no clear D. The sample consisted of naive CD4+ T cells sorted from blood. Subset indicated: CD45RA+ positively selected. CDR3 coding DNA: TGTGCCAGCAGCTTACTTGGGGATCAGCCCCAGCATTTT. Translating gives CASSLLGDQPQHF.